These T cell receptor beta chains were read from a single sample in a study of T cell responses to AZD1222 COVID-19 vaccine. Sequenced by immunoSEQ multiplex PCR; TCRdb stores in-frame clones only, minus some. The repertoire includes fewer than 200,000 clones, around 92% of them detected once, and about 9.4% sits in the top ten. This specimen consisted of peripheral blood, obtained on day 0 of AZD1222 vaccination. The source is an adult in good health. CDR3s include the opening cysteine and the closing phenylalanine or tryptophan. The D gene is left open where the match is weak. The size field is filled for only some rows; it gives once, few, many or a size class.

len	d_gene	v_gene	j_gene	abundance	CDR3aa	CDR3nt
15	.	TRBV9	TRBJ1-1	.	CASSALPIGGIEAFF	TGTGCCAGCAGCGCTCTTCCAATTGGGGGGATTGAAGCTTTCTTT
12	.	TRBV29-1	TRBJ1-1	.	CSGRSLNTEAFF	TGCAGCGGAAGATCTTTGAACACTGAAGCTTTCTTT
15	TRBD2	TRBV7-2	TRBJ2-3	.	CASSSSGTSTDTQYF	TGTGCCAGCAGCTCTAGCGGGACCAGCACAGATACGCAGTATTTT
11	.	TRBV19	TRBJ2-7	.	CASRTDYEQYF	TGTGCCAGTAGGACCGACTACGAGCAGTACTTC
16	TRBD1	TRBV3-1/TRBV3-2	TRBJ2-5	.	CASSQKGTGRLETQYF	TGTGCCAGCAGCCAGAAAGGGACAGGGAGATTAGAGACCCAGTACTTC
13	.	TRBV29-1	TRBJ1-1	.	CSVDGKMNTEAFF	TGCAGCGTTGATGGCAAAATGAACACTGAAGCTTTCTTT
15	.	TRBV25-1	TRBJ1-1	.	CASSDDGYMNTEAFF	TGTGCCAGCAGTGACGACGGGTACATGAACACTGAAGCTTTCTTT
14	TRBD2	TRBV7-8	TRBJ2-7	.	CASSPSGTSVLWDF	TGTGCCAGCAGCCCCAGCGGGACTAGTGTTCTATGGGACTTC
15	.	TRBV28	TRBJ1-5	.	CASSLDNMGNQPQHF	TGTGCCAGCAGCCTGGACAACATGGGCAATCAGCCCCAGCATTTT
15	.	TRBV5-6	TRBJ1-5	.	CASSLVREGNQPQHF	TGTGCCAGCAGCTTGGTGAGGGAGGGCAATCAGCCCCAGCATTTT
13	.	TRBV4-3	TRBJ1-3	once	CASSQVGIGTIYF	TGCGCCAGCAGCCAAGTGGGGATCGGCACCATATATTTT
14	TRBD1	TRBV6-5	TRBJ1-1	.	CASRTGRVGTEAFF	TGTGCCTCTCGGACAGGGAGAGTTGGAACTGAAGCTTTCTTT
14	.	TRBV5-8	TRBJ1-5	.	CASSRDATNQPQHF	TGTGCCAGCAGCCGGGATGCCACGAATCAGCCCCAGCATTTT
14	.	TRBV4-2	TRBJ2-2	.	CASSQAQDAGELFF	TGTGCCAGCAGCCAAGCGCAGGACGCCGGGGAGCTGTTTTTT